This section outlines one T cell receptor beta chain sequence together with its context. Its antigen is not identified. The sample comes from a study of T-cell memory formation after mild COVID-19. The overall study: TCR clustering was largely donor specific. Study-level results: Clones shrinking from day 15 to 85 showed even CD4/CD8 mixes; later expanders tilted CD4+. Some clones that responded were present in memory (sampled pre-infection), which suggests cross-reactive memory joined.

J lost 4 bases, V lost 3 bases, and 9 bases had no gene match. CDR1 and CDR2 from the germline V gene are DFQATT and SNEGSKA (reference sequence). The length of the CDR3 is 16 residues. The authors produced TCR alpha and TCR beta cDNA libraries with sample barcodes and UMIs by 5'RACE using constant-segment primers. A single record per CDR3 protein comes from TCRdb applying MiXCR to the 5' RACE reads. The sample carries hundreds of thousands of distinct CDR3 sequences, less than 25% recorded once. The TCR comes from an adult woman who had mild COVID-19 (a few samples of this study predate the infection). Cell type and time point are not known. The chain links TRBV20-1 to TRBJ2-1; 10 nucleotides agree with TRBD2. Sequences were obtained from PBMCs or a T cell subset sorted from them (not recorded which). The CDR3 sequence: CSASGLAAISYNEQFF. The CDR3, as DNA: TGCAGTGCTAGTGGACTAGCGGCCATATCTTACAATGAGCAGTTCTTC.